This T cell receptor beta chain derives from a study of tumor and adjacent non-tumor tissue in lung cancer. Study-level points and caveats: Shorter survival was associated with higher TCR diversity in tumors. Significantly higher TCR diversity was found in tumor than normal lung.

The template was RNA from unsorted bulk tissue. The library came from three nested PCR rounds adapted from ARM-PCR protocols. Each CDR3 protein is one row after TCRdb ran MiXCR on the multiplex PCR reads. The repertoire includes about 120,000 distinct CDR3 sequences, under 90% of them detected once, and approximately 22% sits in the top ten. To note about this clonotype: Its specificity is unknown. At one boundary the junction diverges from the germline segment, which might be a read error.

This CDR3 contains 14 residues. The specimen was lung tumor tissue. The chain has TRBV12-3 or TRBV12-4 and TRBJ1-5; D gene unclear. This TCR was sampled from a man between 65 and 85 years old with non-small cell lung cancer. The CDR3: CASSGGREDQPQQF. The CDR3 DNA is TGTGCCAGCAGTGGAGGCCGGGAAGATCAGCCCCAGCAATTT.